The 12 T cell receptor beta chains given below trace back to one sample, sequenced in a study of T-cell memory formation after mild COVID-19. TCRdb independently ran MiXCR on the 5' RACE reads; one entry per CDR3 protein. The sample lists hundreds of thousands of distinct CDR3 sequences, roughly a fifth occurring once. The sequenced sample was PBMCs or a T cell subset sorted from them (not recorded which). Source of these receptors: an adult woman who had mild COVID-19 (a few samples of this study predate the infection). Cell type and time point are not known.

This clonotype was found a few times. The chain joins TRBV3-1 to TRBJ2-6, with D unresolved. The germline V gene has CDR1 LGHDT and CDR2 YNNKEL (reference sequence). CDR3 size: 16 residues. The V end lost 6 bases, the J end lost 0 bases, and 12 bases lay between the germline ends. In DNA form, the CDR3 reads TGTGCCAGCAGTCCTAACTGGCGCTCTGGGGCCAACGTCCTGACTTTC. Residues: CASSPNWRSGANVLTF.

The rearrangement links TRBV25-1 to TRBJ1-2; D ambiguous. The germline V gene encodes CDR1 MGHDK and CDR2 SYGVNS. Trimming removed 4 bases from V and 4 bases from J, with 10 bases in between. The CDR3 is made up of 13 amino acids. In nucleotides, the CDR3 is TGTGCCAGCAGTGGTACTTCCCTCTATGGCTACACCTTC. Protein sequence: CASSGTSLYGYTF.

Remarks on this clonotype: At one boundary the junction diverges from the germline segment, which might be a read error. The J gene is TRBJ2-1, the V gene TRBV7-7; D is perhaps TRBD2 (6 bases). The CDR3 runs 14 residues. The germline V gene has CDR1 SSHAT and CDR2 FNYEAQ (reference sequence). The CDR3 DNA sequence: TGTGCTAGCAGCTTAGCGGAAGGTCCGAATGAGCAGTTCTTC. Protein product: CASSLAEGPNEQFF.

CDR3 loop: CAISQLAGNYNEQFF. CDR3 DNA sequence: TGTGCCATCAGTCAACTAGCGGGGAACTACAATGAGCAGTTCTTC. The chain employs TRBV10-3 and TRBJ2-1, with 10 bases lining up with TRBD2. The CDR3 covers 15 residues. Trimming cost V 5 bases and J 3 bases; bases outside gene matches: 4. The V gene's germline CDR1 is ENHRY and CDR2 SYGVKD.

This clonotype was detected only a few times. The V and J genes are TRBV27 and TRBJ1-1; 11 bases align to TRBD1. The CDR3 extends over 19 amino acids. Germline V gene data show CDR1 as MNHEY and CDR2 as SMNVEV (reference sequence). With 6 bases clipped from V and 3 bases from J, the junction kept 18 bases outside the gene matches. The CDR3 protein is CASRSSWMWDRGDDTEAFF. The CDR3 coding sequence is TGTGCCAGCAGGAGCTCTTGGATGTGGGACAGGGGGGATGACACTGAAGCTTTCTTT.

This clonotype was seen more than once but under ten times. The gene calls are TRBV5-1 and TRBJ2-1, with no clear D. The CDR3 totals 16 residues. Germline-derived CDR1 and CDR2 are SGHRS and YFSETQ. Deletions cut 0 bases from V and 0 bases from J, with 10 bases between. The CDR3 sequence is CASSLEATSSYNEQFF. CDR3 bases: TGCGCCAGCAGCTTGGAAGCCACGAGCTCCTACAATGAGCAGTTCTTC.

This clonotype turned up a few times. The chain couples TRBV5-1 to TRBJ1-2; D remains ambiguous. V lost 0 bases and J lost 5, with 8 bases in between. The CDR3 spans 13 residues. Germline V lookup: CDR1 SGHRS, CDR2 YFSETQ. CDR3 sequence: CASSLDSRYGYTF. For the CDR3, the DNA is TGCGCCAGCAGCTTGGACTCCCGATATGGCTACACCTTC. Drawing the rest from reference TRBV5-1 and TRBJ1-2, the complete variable domain is KAGVTQTPRYLIKTRGQQVTLSCSPISGHRSVSWYQQTPGQGLQFLFEYFSETQRNKGNFPGRFSGRQFSNSRSEMNVSTLELGDSALYLCASSLDSRYGYTFGSGTRLTVV.

The rearrangement joins TRBV6-5 to TRBJ1-3; D is uncertain. From germline, CDR1 is MNHEY and CDR2 SVGAGI. This CDR3 has 16 residues. The V and J ends lost 2 bases and 0 bases respectively, with 11 bases between them. The CDR3 DNA follows: TGTGCCAGCAGTTACGGACGGCAGAGCTCTGGAAACACCATATATTTT. Translating gives CASSYGRQSSGNTIYF.

The V call is TRBV12-3 or TRBV12-4, the J call TRBJ1-6; TRBD1 is a possible D gene (5 bases). V lost 2 bases and J 10 bases, leaving 9 bases between the germline ends. This CDR3 has 13 residues. In DNA form, the CDR3 reads TGTGCCAGCAGTTTAAGTCAGGGATCACCCCTCCACTTT. Translating gives CASSLSQGSPLHF.

This clonotype was seen many times. The rearrangement links TRBV5-1 to TRBJ1-2; no firm D call. Germline CDR1 and CDR2: SGHRS and YFSETQ. V dropped 3 bases and J dropped 10 bases, with 13 bases sitting between them. This CDR3 is built from 12 residues. The CDR3 reads CASSSENSPYTF. The CDR3 bases are TGCGCCAGCAGCTCCGAGAACAGTCCCTACACCTTC.

This clonotype was detected only a few times. The chain uses TRBV28 and TRBJ2-1; D may be TRBD1 (5 bases). The CDR3 totals 13 residues. Germline V CDR1 and CDR2: MDHEN, SYDVKM. V shed 6 bases and J shed 1 base, with 7 bases lying between them. CDR3 sequence: CASRPGSYNEQFF. The CDR3 region has the DNA TGTGCCAGCAGACCAGGGTCCTACAATGAGCAGTTCTTC.

In its sample, this clonotype was seen a few times. The chain links TRBV5-1 to TRBJ2-7, with a tentative D call TRBD1 (6 bases). The germline V gene has CDR1 SGHRS and CDR2 YFSETQ. Trimming pared 2 bases from V and 4 bases from J, leaving 16 bases between. The CDR3 spans 15 residues. CDR3 coding DNA: TGCGCCAGCAGCTTAACAGGGAAGGATAAGTACGAGCAGTACTTC. It translates to CASSLTGKDKYEQYF.